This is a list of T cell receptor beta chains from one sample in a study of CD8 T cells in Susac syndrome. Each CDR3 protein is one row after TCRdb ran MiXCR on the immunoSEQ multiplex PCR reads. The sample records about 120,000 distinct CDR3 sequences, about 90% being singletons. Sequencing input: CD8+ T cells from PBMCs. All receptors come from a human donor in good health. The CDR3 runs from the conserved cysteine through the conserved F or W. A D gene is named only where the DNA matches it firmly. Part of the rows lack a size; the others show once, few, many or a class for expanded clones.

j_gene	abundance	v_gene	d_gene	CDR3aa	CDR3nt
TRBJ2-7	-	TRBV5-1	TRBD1	CASGLETGGFSEQYF	TGCGCCAGCGGCTTGGAGACAGGGGGCTTCTCCGAGCAGTACTTC
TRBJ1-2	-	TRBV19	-	CASRGGPAFGYTF	TGTGCCAGCAGGGGCGGACCCGCCTTTGGCTACACCTTC
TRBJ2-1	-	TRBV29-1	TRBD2	CSVEGASGRNEQFF	TGCAGCGTTGAAGGCGCTAGCGGGCGCAATGAGCAGTTCTTC
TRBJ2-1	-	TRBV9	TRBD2	CASSQGASGNEQFF	TGTGCCAGCAGCCAGGGTGCTAGCGGTAATGAGCAGTTCTTC
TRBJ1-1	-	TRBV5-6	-	CASSLGPQGGYPEAFF	TGTGCCAGCAGCTTGGGTCCCCAGGGTGGTTACCCTGAAGCTTTCTTT
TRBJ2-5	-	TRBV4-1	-	CASSQDAGAYLETQYF	TGCGCCAGCAGCCAAGACGCAGGGGCCTACCTCGAGACCCAGTACTTC
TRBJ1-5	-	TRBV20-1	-	CSARAPSAAIQPQHF	TGCAGTGCTAGGGCGCCCTCGGCGGCAATTCAGCCCCAGCATTTT
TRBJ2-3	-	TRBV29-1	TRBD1	CSVATGGFTDTQYF	TGCAGCGTTGCCACAGGGGGCTTCACAGATACGCAGTATTTT
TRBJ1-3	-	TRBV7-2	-	CASSNPPGRGNTIYF	TGTGCCAGCAGCAACCCCCCCGGACGCGGAAACACCATATATTTT
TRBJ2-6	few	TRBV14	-	CASSQEGSGANVLTF	TGTGCCAGCAGCCAAGAGGGATCTGGGGCCAACGTCCTGACTTTC
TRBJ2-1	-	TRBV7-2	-	CASSRLESRKEIF	TGTGCCAGCAGCCGCTTAGAGTCCAGGAAGGAGATCTTC
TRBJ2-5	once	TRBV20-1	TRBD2	CSARVLAGNQETQYF	TGCAGTGCTAGGGTACTAGCGGGAAATCAAGAGACCCAGTACTTC
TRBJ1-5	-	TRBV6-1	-	CASHPEGRGRQPQHF	TGTGCCAGCCACCCTGAAGGGCGGGGACGACAGCCCCAGCATTTT
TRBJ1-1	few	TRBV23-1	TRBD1	CASSQSRRTGGTEAFF	TGCGCCAGCAGTCAATCGAGACGGACAGGGGGTACTGAAGCTTTCTTT
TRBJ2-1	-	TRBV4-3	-	CASSQDWLASLLGEQFF	TGCGCCAGCAGCCAAGACTGGCTAGCCTCGCTGTTGGGGGAGCAGTTCTTC
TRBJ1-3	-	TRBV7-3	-	CASSSGFGNTIYF	TGTGCCAGCAGTTCGGGATTTGGAAACACCATATATTTT
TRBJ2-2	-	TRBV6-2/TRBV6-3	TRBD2	CASSPGLAGLSGELFF	TGTGCCAGCAGTCCGGGACTAGCGGGATTGAGCGGGGAGCTGTTTTTT
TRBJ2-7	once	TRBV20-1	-	CSARGASYEQYF	TGCAGTGCTAGAGGTGCATCCTACGAGCAGTACTTC
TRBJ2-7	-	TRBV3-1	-	CASSQGQAGAAYEQYF	TGTGCCAGCAGCCAAGGCCAAGCGGGTGCGGCCTACGAGCAGTACTTC
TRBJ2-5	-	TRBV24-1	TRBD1	CATSGTEETQYF	TGTGCCACCTCCGGGACAGAAGAGACCCAGTACTTC
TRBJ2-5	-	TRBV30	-	CAWSVELVGETQYF	TGTGCCTGGAGTGTCGAGCTGGTAGGGGAGACCCAGTACTTC
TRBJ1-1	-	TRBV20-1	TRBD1	CSARPNSVDRGDGAFF	TGCAGTGCTAGACCCAATTCAGTAGACAGGGGGGACGGAGCTTTCTTT
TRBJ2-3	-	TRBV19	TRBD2	CATSGGDERTDTQYF	TGTGCCACTTCCGGGGGGGACGAACGCACAGATACGCAGTATTTT
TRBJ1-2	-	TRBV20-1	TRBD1	CSAVGQEYTNGYTF	TGCAGCGCAGTAGGACAGGAGTATACTAATGGCTACACCTTC
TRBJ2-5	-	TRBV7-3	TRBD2	CASSPTTSLSVTQYF	TGTGCCAGCAGCCCAACGACTAGCTTGAGTGTGACCCAGTACTTC
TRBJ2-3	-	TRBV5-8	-	CASSPGGVSTDTQYF	TGTGCCAGCAGCCCCGGGGGAGTCTCCACAGATACGCAGTATTTT
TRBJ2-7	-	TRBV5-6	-	CASSRGTEYEQYF	TGTGCCAGCAGCCGGGGGACGGAGTACGAGCAGTACTTC
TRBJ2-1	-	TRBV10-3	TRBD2	CAISEAAGGPWDEQFF	TGTGCCATCAGTGAGGCAGCGGGGGGCCCCTGGGATGAGCAGTTCTTC
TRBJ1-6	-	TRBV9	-	CASSARTDNSPLHF	TGTGCCAGCAGCGCCAGGACAGATAATTCACCCCTCCACTTT
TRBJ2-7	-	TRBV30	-	CAWMTKTVTYEQYF	TGTGCCTGGATGACAAAGACAGTCACCTACGAGCAGTACTTC
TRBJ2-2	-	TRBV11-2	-	CASSPRGWADGPNTGELFF	TGTGCCAGCAGCCCGAGGGGTTGGGCAGATGGCCCGAACACCGGGGAGCTGTTTTTT
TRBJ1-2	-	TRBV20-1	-	CSASSAGEVLSYGYTF	TGCAGTGCTTCGAGCGCCGGGGAGGTCCTATCCTATGGCTACACCTTC
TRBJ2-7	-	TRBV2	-	CASSARAASYEQYF	TGTGCCAGCTCGGCCAGGGCGGCCTCCTACGAGCAGTACTTC
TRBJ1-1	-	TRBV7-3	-	CASSVRHGNTEAFF	TGTGCCAGCAGCGTCCGACACGGGAACACTGAAGCTTTCTTT
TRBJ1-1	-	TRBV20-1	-	CSARDQATWAFF	TGCAGTGCTAGAGATCAGGCAACATGGGCTTTCTTT
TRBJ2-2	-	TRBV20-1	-	CSARQSNTGELFF	TGCAGTGCAAGACAGTCTAACACCGGGGAGCTGTTTTTT
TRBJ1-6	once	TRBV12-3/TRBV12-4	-	CASRQGHNSPLHF	TGTGCCAGCAGACAGGGTCATAATTCACCCCTCCACTTT
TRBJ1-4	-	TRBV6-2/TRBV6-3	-	CATGSINEKLFF	TGTGCAACGGGATCCATCAATGAAAAACTGTTTTTT
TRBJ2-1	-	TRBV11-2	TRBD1	CASSARDRRNNEQFF	TGTGCCAGCAGCGCCCGGGACAGGCGGAACAATGAGCAGTTCTTC
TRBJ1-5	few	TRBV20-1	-	CSAEDSYSNQPQHF	TGCAGTGCAGAGGACAGCTATAGCAATCAGCCCCAGCATTTT
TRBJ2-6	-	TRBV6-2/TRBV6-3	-	CASSYSKGGGVSGANVLTF	TGTGCCAGCAGTTACTCGAAGGGGGGGGGAGTCTCTGGGGCCAACGTCCTGACTTTC
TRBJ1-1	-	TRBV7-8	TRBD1	CASSSTGQLNTEAFF	TGTGCCAGCAGCTCAACGGGACAGTTGAACACTGAAGCTTTCTTT
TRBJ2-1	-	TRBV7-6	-	CASSLRERYNEQFF	TGTGCCAGCAGCTTAAGGGAGAGATACAATGAGCAGTTCTTC
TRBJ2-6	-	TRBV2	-	CASSATSGRFSGANVLTF	TGTGCCAGCAGTGCAACCTCGGGACGGTTCTCTGGGGCCAACGTCCTGACTTTC